The T cell receptor beta chain under discussion was sequenced for a study of radiotherapy plus CTLA-4 blockade in lung cancer. Germline assignment: CDR1 LNHDA and CDR2 SQIVND (reference sequence). V lost 4 bases, J lost 0 bases, and 4 bases stayed unmatched. The CDR3 length is 16 residues. Data came from immunoSEQ multiplex PCR; TCRdb stores just in-frame clones and leaves some out. The sample consists of 85,000 to 100,000 clones, about 78% of them appearing once. The receptor was derived from a human donor with non-small cell lung cancer that progressed on radiotherapy plus ipilimumab. The rearrangement links TRBV19 to TRBJ2-7; 12 positions agree with TRBD2. This specimen consisted of peripheral blood, obtained from a patient treated with radiotherapy plus ipilimumab. In DNA, the CDR3 is TGTGCCAGTAGTAGACTAGCGGGAGCCTCCTCCTACGAGCAGTACTTC. This gives the protein CASSRLAGASSYEQYF.